This T cell receptor (beta chain) was profiled in a study of T cell repertoires in cytomegalovirus infection. Study summary: From public TCR beta signatures came an indication of both CMV infection and matching HLA type. General study findings and limits: Of the TCR beta families, the public ones yielded a cumulative frequency that identified carriers of CMV plus the relevant HLA. CMV-specific TCR beta clonotypes restricted by HLA-C were the ones dominating the ex vivo response.

From germline, CDR1 is MNHNS and CDR2 SASEGT. The V and J ends lost 6 bases and 5 bases respectively, with 16 bases between them. The CDR3 sequence is 14 residues long. In this sample, this clonotype turned up many times. As yet, its antigen is unknown. From the reads, TCRdb called clonotypes with MiXCR, one entry per CDR3 protein. The sample records 490,000 or so distinct CDR3 sequences, roughly 10% being singletons. Sequencing used PBMCs. The chain uses TRBV6-1 and TRBJ1-1; D is ambiguous. The source of this sequence is a human donor in good health (CMV status not recorded). Some clones in this sample may be carry-over from other donors' samples. The CDR3 spells CASRGNGRWTEAFF. The CDR3, as DNA: TGTGCCAGCAGGGGAAACGGGAGGTGGACTGAAGCTTTCTTT.